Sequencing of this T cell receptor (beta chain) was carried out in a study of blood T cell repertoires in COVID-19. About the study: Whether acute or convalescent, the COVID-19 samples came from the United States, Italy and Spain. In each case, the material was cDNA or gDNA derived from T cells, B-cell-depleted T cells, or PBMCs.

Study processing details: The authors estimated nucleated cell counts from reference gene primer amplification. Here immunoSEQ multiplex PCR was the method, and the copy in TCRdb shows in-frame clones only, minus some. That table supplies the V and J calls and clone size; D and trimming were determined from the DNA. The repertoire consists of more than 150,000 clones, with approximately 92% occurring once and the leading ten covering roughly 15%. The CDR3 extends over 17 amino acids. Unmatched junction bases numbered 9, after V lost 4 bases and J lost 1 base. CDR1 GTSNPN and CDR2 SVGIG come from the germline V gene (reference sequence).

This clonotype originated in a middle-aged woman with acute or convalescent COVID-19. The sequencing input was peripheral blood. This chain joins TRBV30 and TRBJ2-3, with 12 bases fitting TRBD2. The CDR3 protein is CAWKGLAGGPGTDTQYF. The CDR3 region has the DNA TGTGCCTGGAAGGGCCTAGCGGGGGGGCCGGGCACAGATACGCAGTATTTT.